This T cell receptor beta chain appears in the sequencing data of a study of blood T cell repertoires in COVID-19. A single count supports this clone. Clones were read by immunoSEQ multiplex PCR, and TCRdb kept only the in-frame ones, dropping some. Among roughly 40,000 clones listed, approximately 91% were seen once. The CDR3 extends over 17 amino acids. With 0 bases clipped from V and 7 bases from J, the junction kept 10 bases outside the gene matches. Germline V gene sequence: CDR1 LGHNA, CDR2 YSLEER. Specimen: peripheral blood. This TCR was sampled from a human donor in a cohort sampled during active COVID-19. The genes are TRBV4-3 and TRBJ2-1; 9 nucleotides align to TRBD1. The CDR3 protein is CASSQELTGGAGNEQFF. DNA of the CDR3: TGCGCCAGCAGCCAAGAGTTAACAGGGGGCGCTGGGAATGAGCAGTTCTTC.